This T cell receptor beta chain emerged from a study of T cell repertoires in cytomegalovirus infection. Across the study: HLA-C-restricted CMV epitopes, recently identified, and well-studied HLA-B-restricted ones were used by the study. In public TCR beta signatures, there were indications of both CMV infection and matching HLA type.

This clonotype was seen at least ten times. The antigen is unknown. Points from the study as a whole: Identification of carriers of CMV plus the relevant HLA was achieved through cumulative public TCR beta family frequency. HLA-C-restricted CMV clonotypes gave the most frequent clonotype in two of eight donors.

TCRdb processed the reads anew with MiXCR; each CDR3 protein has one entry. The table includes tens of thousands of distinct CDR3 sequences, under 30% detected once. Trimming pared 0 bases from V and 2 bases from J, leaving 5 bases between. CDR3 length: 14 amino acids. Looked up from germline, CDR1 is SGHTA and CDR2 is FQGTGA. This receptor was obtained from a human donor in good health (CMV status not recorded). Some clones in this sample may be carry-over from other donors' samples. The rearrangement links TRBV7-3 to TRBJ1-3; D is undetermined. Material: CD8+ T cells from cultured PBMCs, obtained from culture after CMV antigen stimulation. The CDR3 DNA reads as TGTGCCAGCAGCTTAACTGGGCCTGGAAACACCATATATTTT. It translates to CASSLTGPGNTIYF.